These 4 T cell receptor beta chains originate from one sample sequenced in a study of shared clonotypes between healthy human individuals. Sequenced by immunoSEQ multiplex PCR; TCRdb stores in-frame clones only, minus some. This table holds roughly 380,000 clones, 90% to 98% found once. Sequenced sample: memory CD8+ T cells sorted from blood. Subset noted: CD45RO+ cells pooled with CCR7-negative TemRA cells. The source is a man aged 25-40 years in good health.

This sequence joins TRBV18 and TRBJ2-2; a possible D gene is TRBD1 (6 bases). V was cut by 1 base and J by 4 bases, with 10 bases left in between. The CDR3 length is 15 residues. CDR1 and CDR2 from the germline V gene are KGHSH and LQKENI. CDR3 residues: CASSPRVRGTGELFF. CDR3 bases: TGTGCCAGCTCACCACGAGTCAGGGGCACCGGGGAGCTGTTTTTT.

The chain carries TRBV28 and TRBJ2-7, with 7 nucleotides matching TRBD2. The CDR3 is 15 residues long. The V segment lost 4 bases and the J segment 1 base; nucleotides outside the gene matches: 7. CDR1 and CDR2 from the germline V gene are MDHEN and SYDVKM. The CDR3 sequence is CASSYRAGSSYEQYF. The CDR3 nucleotides read TGTGCCAGCAGTTACCGAGCGGGGTCGTCCTACGAGCAGTACTTC.

The J gene is TRBJ2-3, the V gene TRBV5-6; D is possibly TRBD1 (6 bases). The CDR3 consists of 15 residues. V was cut by 0 bases and J by 5 bases, with 13 bases left in between. Looked up from germline, CDR1 is SGHDT and CDR2 is YYEEEE. The CDR3 protein is CASSLAGRGGDTQYF. The CDR3 DNA is TGTGCCAGCAGCTTGGCGGGCAGGGGCGGAGATACGCAGTATTTT.

This chain links TRBV7-3 with TRBJ2-1, with 8 bases lining up with TRBD2. The CDR3 runs 14 residues. The germline gives CDR1 SGHTA, CDR2 FQGTGA. The J segment lost 7 bases and the V segment lost 3 bases, leaving 5 bases of the junction unmatched. The CDR3 coding sequence is TGTGCCAGCAGCTTGGCGGGAGGTGTGAATGAGCAGTTCTTC. It is translated as CASSLAGGVNEQFF.